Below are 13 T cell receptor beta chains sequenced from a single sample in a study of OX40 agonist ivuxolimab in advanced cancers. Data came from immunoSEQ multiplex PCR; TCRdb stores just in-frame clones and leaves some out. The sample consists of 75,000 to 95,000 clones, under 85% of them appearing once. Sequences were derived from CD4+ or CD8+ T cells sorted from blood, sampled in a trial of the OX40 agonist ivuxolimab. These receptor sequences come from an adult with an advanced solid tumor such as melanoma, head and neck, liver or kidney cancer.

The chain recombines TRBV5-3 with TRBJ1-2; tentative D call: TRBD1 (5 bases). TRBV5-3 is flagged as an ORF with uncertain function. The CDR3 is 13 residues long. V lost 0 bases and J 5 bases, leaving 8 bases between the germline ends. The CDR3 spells CARSLVGVYGYTF. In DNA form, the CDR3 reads TGTGCCAGAAGCTTGGTAGGGGTGTATGGCTACACCTTC.

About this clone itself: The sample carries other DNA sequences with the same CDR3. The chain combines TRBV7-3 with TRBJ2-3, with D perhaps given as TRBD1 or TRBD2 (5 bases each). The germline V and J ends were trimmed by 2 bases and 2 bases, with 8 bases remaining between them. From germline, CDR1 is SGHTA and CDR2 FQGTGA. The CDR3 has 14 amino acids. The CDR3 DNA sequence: TGTGCCAGCAGCTTATCCGGGACCACAGATACGCAGTATTTT. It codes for CASSLSGTTDTQYF. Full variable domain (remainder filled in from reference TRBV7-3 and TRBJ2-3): GAGVSQTPSNKVTEKGKYVELRCDPISGHTALYWYRQSLGQGPEFLIYFQGTGAADDSGLPNDRFFAVRPEGSVSTLKIQRTERGDSAVYLCASSLSGTTDTQYFGPGTRLTVL.

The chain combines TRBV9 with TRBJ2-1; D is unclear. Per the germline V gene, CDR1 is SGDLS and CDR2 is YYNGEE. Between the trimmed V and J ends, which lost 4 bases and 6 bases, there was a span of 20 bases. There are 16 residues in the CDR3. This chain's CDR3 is CASSPQIRNPGNEQFF. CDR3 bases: TGTGCCAGCAGCCCCCAGATACGAAATCCTGGCAATGAGCAGTTCTTC. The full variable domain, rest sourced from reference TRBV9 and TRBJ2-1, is DSGVTQTPKHLITATGQRVTLRCSPRSGDLSVYWYQQSLDQGLQFLIQYYNGEERAKGNILERFSAQQFPDLHSELNLSSLELGDSALYFCASSPQIRNPGNEQFFGPGTRLTVL.

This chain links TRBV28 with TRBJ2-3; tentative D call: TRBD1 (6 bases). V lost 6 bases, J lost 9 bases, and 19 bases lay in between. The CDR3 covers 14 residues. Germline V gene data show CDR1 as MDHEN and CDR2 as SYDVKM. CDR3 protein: CASRHQVGGRTQYF. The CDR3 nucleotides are TGTGCCAGCAGACACCAAGTAGGGGGACGGACGCAGTATTTT.

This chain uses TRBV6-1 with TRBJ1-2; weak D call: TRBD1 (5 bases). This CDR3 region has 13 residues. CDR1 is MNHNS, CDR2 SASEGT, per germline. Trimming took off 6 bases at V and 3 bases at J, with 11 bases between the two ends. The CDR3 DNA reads TGTGCCAGCAGCTCGGCAGGGCACTATGGCTACACCTTC. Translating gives CASSSAGHYGYTF.

In DNA, the CDR3 is TGCGCCAGCAGCCCTCGAGGACAGGGGACAGATACGCAGTATTTT. Amino acids: CASSPRGQGTDTQYF. This chain uses TRBV4-3 with TRBJ2-3; 9 bases are a match to TRBD1. CDR3 length: 15 residues. The germline V gene has CDR1 LGHNA and CDR2 YSLEER. The trim removed 4 bases at V and 3 bases at J, leaving 5 bases unmatched.

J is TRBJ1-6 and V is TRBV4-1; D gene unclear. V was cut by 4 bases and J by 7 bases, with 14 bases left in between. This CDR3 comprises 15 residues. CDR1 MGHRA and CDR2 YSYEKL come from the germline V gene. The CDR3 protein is CASSRETGLNSPLHF. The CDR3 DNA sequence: TGCGCCAGCAGCCGAGAGACTGGTCTAAATTCACCCCTCCACTTT.

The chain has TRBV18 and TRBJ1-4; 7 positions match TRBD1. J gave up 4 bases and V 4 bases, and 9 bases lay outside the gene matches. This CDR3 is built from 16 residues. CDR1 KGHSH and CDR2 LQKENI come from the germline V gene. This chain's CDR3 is CASSRVTGADNEKLFF. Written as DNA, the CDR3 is TGTGCCAGCTCACGGGTTACAGGGGCCGATAATGAAAAACTGTTTTTT. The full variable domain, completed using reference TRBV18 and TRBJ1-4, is NAGVMQNPRHLVRRRGQEARLRCSPMKGHSHVYWYRQLPEEGLKFMVYLQKENIIDESGMPKERFSAEFPKEGPSILRIQQVVRGDSAAYFCASSRVTGADNEKLFFGSGTQLSVL.

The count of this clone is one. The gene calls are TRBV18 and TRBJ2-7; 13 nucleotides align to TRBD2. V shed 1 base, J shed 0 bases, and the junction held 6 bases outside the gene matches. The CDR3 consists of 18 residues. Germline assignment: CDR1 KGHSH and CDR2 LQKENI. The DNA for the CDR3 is TGTGCCAGCTCACCACGCACGGGACTAGCGGGGAGCTCCTACGAGCAGTACTTC. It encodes CASSPRTGLAGSSYEQYF.

CDR3 residues: CASSTDGLVPIQYF. In DNA, the CDR3 is TGTGCCAGCAGTACTGACGGGTTGGTGCCCATTCAGTACTTC. The chain uses TRBV28 and TRBJ2-4; no firm D call. V was shortened by 5 bases and J by 9 bases, with 17 bases between the two germline ends. The CDR3 has 14 amino acids. Germline V gene sequence: CDR1 MDHEN, CDR2 SYDVKM.

CDR3 sequence: CATSRDGAGNQPQHF. CDR3 coding DNA: TGTGCCACCAGCAGAGATGGGGCAGGGAATCAGCCCCAGCATTTT. The V call is TRBV15, the J call TRBJ1-5; D possibly corresponds to TRBD1 (5 bases). The CDR3 length is 15 residues. From germline, CDR1 is LNHNV and CDR2 YYDKDF (reference sequence). V was shortened by 0 bases and J by 4 bases, with 10 bases between the two germline ends.

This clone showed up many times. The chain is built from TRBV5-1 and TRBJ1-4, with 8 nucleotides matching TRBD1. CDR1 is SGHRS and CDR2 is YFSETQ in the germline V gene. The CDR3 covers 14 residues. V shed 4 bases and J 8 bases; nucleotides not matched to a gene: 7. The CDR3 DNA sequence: TGCGCCAGCAGCCTGGGACAGGCGGGCGAAAAACTGTTTTTT. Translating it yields CASSLGQAGEKLFF.

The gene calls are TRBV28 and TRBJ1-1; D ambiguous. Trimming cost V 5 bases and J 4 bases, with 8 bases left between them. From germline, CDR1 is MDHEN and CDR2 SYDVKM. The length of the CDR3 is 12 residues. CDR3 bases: TGTGCCAGCAGTCACTCGTTCACTGAAGCTTTCTTT. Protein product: CASSHSFTEAFF. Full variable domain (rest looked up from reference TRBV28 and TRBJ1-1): DVKVTQSSRYLVKRTGEKVFLECVQDMDHENMFWYRQDPGLGLRLIYFSYDVKMKEKGDIPEGYSVSREKKERFSLILESASTNQTSMYLCASSHSFTEAFFGQGTRLTVV.